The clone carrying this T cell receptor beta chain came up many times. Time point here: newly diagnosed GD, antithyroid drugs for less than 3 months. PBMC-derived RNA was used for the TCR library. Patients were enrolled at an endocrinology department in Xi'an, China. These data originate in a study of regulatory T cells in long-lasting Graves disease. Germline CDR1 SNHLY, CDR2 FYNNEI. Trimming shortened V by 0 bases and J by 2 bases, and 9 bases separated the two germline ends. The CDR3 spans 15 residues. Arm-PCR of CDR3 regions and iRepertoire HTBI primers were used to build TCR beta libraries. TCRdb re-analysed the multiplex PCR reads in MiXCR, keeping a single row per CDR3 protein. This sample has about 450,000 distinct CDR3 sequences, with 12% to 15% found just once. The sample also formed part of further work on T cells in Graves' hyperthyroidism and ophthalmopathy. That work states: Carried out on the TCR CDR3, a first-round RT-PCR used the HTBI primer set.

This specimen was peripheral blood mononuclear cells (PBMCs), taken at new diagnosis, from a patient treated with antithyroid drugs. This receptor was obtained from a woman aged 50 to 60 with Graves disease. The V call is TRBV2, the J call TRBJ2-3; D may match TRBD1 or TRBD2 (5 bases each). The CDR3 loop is CASSEAGVPTDTQYF. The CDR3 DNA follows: TGTGCCAGCAGTGAAGCGGGGGTTCCCACAGATACGCAGTATTTT. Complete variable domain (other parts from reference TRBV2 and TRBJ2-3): EPEVTQTPSHQVTQMGQEVILRCVPISNHLYFYWYRQILGQKVEFLVSFYNNEISEKSEIFDDQFSVERPDGSNFTLKIRSTKLEDSAMYFCASSEAGVPTDTQYFGPGTRLTVL.